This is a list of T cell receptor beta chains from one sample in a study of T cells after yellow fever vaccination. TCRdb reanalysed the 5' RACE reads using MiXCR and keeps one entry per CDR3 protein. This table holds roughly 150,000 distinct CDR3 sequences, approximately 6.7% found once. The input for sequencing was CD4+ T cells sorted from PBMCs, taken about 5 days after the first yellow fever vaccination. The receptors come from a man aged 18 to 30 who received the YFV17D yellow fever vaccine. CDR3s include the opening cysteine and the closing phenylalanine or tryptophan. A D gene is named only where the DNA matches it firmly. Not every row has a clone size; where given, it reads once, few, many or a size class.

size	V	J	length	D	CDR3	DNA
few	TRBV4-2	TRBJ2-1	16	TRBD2	CASSRTSGGIGGEQFF	TGTGCCAGCAGCAGGACTAGCGGGGGTATCGGGGGAGAGCAGTTCTTC
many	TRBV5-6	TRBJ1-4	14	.	CASSFRWSIEKLFF	TGTGCCAGCAGCTTCCGGTGGAGCATTGAAAAACTGTTTTTT
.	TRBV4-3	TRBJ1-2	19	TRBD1	CASSQDMDRGPGENYVYTF	TGCGCCAGCAGCCAAGATATGGACAGGGGGCCAGGTGAAAACTATGTCTACACCTTC
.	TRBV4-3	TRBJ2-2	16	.	CASSPRPEPNTGELFF	TGCGCCAGCAGCCCCAGACCAGAACCTAACACCGGGGAGCTGTTTTTT
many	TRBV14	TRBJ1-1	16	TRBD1	CASSQDRYRGGTEAFF	TGTGCCAGCAGCCAAGACCGGTACAGGGGAGGCACTGAAGCTTTCTTT
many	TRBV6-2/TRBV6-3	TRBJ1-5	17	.	CASSYSIDLYSNQPQHF	TGTGCCAGCAGTTACTCGATAGACCTTTATAGCAATCAGCCCCAGCATTTT
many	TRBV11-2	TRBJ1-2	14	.	CASSPGWGSEGYTF	TGTGCCAGCAGCCCTGGATGGGGTAGCGAAGGCTACACCTTC
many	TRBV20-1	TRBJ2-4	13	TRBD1	CSAPTGGGNIQYF	TGCAGTGCTCCGACAGGGGGTGGGAACATTCAGTACTTC
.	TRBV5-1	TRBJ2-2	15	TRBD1	CASRSGQGVAGELFF	TGCGCCAGCAGATCGGGACAGGGGGTAGCCGGGGAGCTGTTTTTT
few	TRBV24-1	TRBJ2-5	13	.	CATSGRQEETQYF	TGTGCCACCAGTGGCCGGCAGGAAGAGACCCAGTACTTC
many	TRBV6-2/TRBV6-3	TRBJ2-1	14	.	CASSSHMGFGEQFF	TGTGCCAGCAGTTCACACATGGGGTTCGGTGAGCAGTTCTTC
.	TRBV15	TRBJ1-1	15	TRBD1	CATSRDREPRTEAFF	TGTGCCACCAGTCGGGACAGGGAACCGCGGACTGAAGCTTTCTTT
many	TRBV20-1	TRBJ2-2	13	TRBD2	CSARSGGTGELFF	TGCAGTGCTAGATCGGGGGGAACCGGGGAGCTGTTTTTT
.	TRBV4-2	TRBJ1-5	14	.	CASSQDPGEQPQHF	TGTGCCAGCAGCCAAGATCCGGGTGAGCAGCCCCAGCATTTT
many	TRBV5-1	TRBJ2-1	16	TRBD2	CASSLETSGVNNEQFF	TGCGCCAGCAGCTTGGAAACTAGCGGGGTAAACAATGAGCAGTTCTTC
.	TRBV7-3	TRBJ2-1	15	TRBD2	CASSPTLAGGNEQFF	TGTGCCAGCAGCCCAACGCTAGCGGGGGGGAATGAGCAGTTCTTC